The rows below give T cell receptor beta chains drawn from one sample of a study of blood T cells in healthy people across ages. TCRdb reprocessed the 5' RACE reads via MiXCR and lists one record per CDR3 protein. The sample gives about 930,000 distinct CDR3 sequences, 25% to 30% of which show up once; about a tenth is in the top ten. The same specimen was also included in a second study, on T cells of mothers and their children.

Sequenced: blood. The receptors shown here come from a woman aged 40 to 50 in good health. The CDR3 runs from the conserved cysteine through the conserved F or W. D genes are given only for firm matches. Part of the rows lack a size; the others show once, few, many or a class for expanded clones.

>NA|TRBV3-1|TRBJ2-7|NA
CAGSQGGSGPYEQYF
TGTGCCGGCAGCCAAGGAGGATCTGGGCCTTACGAGCAGTACTTC
>many|TRBV10-3|TRBJ2-4|NA
CAISESGGAKNIQYF
TGTGCCATCAGTGAGTCTGGGGGGGCCAAAAACATTCAGTACTTC
>NA|TRBV20-1|TRBJ2-7|NA
CSASGRESSYEQYF
TGCAGTGCTAGCGGCAGGGAGAGCTCCTACGAGCAGTACTTC
>many|TRBV7-9|TRBJ2-4|TRBD2
CASSSTSSGLENIQYF
TGTGCCAGTAGCTCAACTTCCTCGGGACTAGAAAACATTCAGTACTTC
>NA|TRBV6-6|TRBJ1-1|NA
CASSYPGIGWSTEAFF
TGTGCCAGCAGTTACCCGGGGATAGGCTGGAGCACTGAAGCTTTCTTT
>NA|TRBV12-3/TRBV12-4|TRBJ1-1|NA
CASSVRGKSTEAFF
TGCGCCAGCAGTGTCCGCGGGAAGAGCACTGAAGCTTTCTTT
>NA|TRBV2|TRBJ1-2|TRBD1
CASSALTGAPSGYTF
TGTGCCAGCAGCGCCCTGACAGGGGCTCCCTCTGGCTACACCTTC
>NA|TRBV6-5|TRBJ1-1|TRBD1
CASIRTGRSTEAFF
TGTGCCAGCATTCGGACAGGGCGTTCCACTGAAGCTTTCTTT
>few|TRBV3-1|TRBJ2-3|TRBD2
CASKGIQSGGVDTQYF
TGTGCCAGCAAGGGGATTCAGAGCGGGGGAGTAGATACGCAGTATTTT
>few|TRBV12-3/TRBV12-4|TRBJ2-3|NA
CASAFSTDTQYF
TGTGCCAGCGCGTTTAGCACAGATACGCAGTATTTT
>NA|TRBV9|TRBJ1-2|NA
CASSVGAVGFYGYTF
TGTGCCAGCAGCGTAGGGGCGGTCGGATTCTATGGCTACACCTTC
>NA|TRBV6-1|TRBJ1-6|NA
CASMGSNSYNSPLHF
TGTGCCAGCATGGGGTCGAACTCCTATAATTCACCCCTCCACTTT
>many|TRBV9|TRBJ2-7|NA
CASSPRSASSYEQYF
TGTGCCAGCAGCCCTCGTAGCGCGAGCTCCTACGAGCAGTACTTC
>few|TRBV3-1|TRBJ1-1|TRBD1
CASSQVFTGGHTEAFF
TGTGCCAGCAGCCAAGTTTTTACAGGGGGTCACACTGAAGCTTTCTTT
>once|TRBV4-1|TRBJ2-7|NA
CASSQDFEAVAYEQYF
TGCGCCAGCAGCCAAGATTTCGAGGCGGTTGCCTACGAGCAGTACTTC
>many|TRBV20-1|TRBJ2-7|NA
CSATRGIYEQYF
TGCAGTGCCACCCGGGGGATCTACGAGCAGTACTTC
>once|TRBV7-2|TRBJ2-2|NA
CASSLLETGVTGELFF
TGTGCCAGCAGCTTACTAGAGACAGGAGTCACCGGGGAGCTGTTTTTT
>few|TRBV6-6|TRBJ2-1|NA
CASSYSRAAHNEQFF
TGTGCCAGCAGTTACTCGAGGGCTGCCCACAATGAGCAGTTCTTC
>many|TRBV4-1|TRBJ1-2|NA
CASSPPGEDGYTF
TGCGCCAGCAGTCCACCGGGAGAGGATGGCTACACCTTC
>NA|TRBV7-9|TRBJ2-2|NA
CASIRASNTGELFF
TGTGCCAGCATCCGGGCCTCGAACACCGGGGAGCTGTTTTTT
>NA|TRBV2|TRBJ2-1|TRBD1
CASSEGTGAHNEQFF
TGTGCCAGCAGTGAGGGGACAGGGGCTCACAATGAGCAGTTCTTC
>many|TRBV19|TRBJ2-1|NA
CASSTVPESHEQFF
TGTGCCAGTAGTACCGTCCCCGAATCCCATGAGCAGTTCTTC